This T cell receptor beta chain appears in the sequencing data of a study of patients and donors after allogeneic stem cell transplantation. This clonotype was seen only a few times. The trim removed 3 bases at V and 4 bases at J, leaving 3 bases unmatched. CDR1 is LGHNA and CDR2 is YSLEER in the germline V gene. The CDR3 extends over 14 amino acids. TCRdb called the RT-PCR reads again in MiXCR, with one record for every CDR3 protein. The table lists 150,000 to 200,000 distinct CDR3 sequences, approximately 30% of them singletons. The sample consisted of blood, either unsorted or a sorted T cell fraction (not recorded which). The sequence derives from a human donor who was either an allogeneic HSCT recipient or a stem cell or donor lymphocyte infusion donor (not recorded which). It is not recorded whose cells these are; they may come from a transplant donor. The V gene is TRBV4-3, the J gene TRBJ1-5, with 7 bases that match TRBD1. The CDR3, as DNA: TGCGCCAGCAGCCATCACAGGGGAAATCAGCCCCAGCATTTT. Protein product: CASSHHRGNQPQHF.